The 4 T cell receptor beta chains in this list originate from one sample, sequenced in a study of blood T cell repertoires in COVID-19. Some clones are missing from TCRdb's copy, which holds only in-frame ones; the method was immunoSEQ multiplex PCR. The sample consists of 150,000 to 200,000 clones, about 88% of them appearing once. Sequenced material: peripheral blood. Every receptor here comes from a woman of 80 years or more in a cohort sampled during active or convalescent COVID-19.

This clone was observed a single time. V and J are TRBV10-2 and TRBJ1-5, with 9 bases lining up with TRBD1. Germline V CDR1 and CDR2: WSHSY, SAAADI. This CDR3 spans 15 amino acids. V was clipped by 10 bases and J by 3 bases; unmatched bases: 10. The CDR3 DNA reads TGCGCCACGGGACAGGGCGTCGTTAACAATCAGCCCCAGCATTTT. Amino acids: CATGQGVVNNQPQHF.

This chain links TRBV5-6 with TRBJ2-6, with a weak D call TRBD1 (5 bases). CDR1 and CDR2 from the germline V gene are SGHDT and YYEEEE. This CDR3 region has 16 residues. V gave up 3 bases and J gave up 0 bases, with 10 bases separating them. The CDR3 DNA reads as TGTGCCAGCAGCTATAGACAGTCCTCTGGGGCCAACGTCCTGACTTTC. It translates to CASSYRQSSGANVLTF.

This chain's CDR3 is CASSLFLASGATDTQYF. In nucleotides, the CDR3 is TGTGCCAGCAGTTTATTTCTCGCTTCAGGGGCCACAGATACGCAGTATTTT. The chain couples TRBV28 to TRBJ2-3, with D perhaps TRBD1 (6 bases). Germline V gene data show CDR1 as MDHEN and CDR2 as SYDVKM. The CDR3 loop spans 17 amino acids. With 1 base removed from V and 2 bases from J, the gap between germline ends came to 16 bases.

This chain links TRBV6-2 or TRBV6-3 with TRBJ2-1; 8 bases are a match to TRBD2. The CDR3 contains 13 residues. Germline V CDR1 and CDR2: MNHEY, SVGEGT. The J segment lost 6 bases and the V segment lost 5 bases, leaving 3 bases of the junction unmatched. CDR3 residues: CASSLGLANEQFF. DNA for the CDR3: TGTGCCAGCAGTCTCGGACTAGCCAATGAGCAGTTCTTC.